This entry features one TCR beta chain sequence. Antigen unknown. This specimen belongs to a study of STAT3 mutations in large granular lymphocyte leukemia. Germline V CDR1 and CDR2: SNHLY, FYNNEI. The CDR3 length is 15 residues. Trimming at V came to 10 bases and at J to 1 base, leaving 10 bases not matched to a gene. Whole-study findings and limits: No sample exists from the first appearance of each clone. In T-cell large granular lymphocyte leukemia, about half of patients showed multiple immunodominant subclonotypes.

The protocol was immunoSEQ multiplex PCR, while the TCRdb copy is restricted to in-frame clones and leaves out a portion. Of some 13,000 clones in the sample, about 88% were seen once. The chain combines TRBV2 with TRBJ2-7; TRBD1 aligns across 10 bases. This TCR was sampled from a man aged 35 to 55 with T-cell large granular lymphocyte leukemia. Some clones in this sample may be carry-over from other donors' samples. The source material was peripheral blood mononuclear cells. CDR3 in amino acids: CATLPDRGLSYEQYF. CDR3 nucleotide sequence: TGTGCCACGTTGCCCGACAGGGGGCTTTCCTACGAGCAGTACTTC.